The entry below gives a single TCR beta chain sequence along with its context. The CDR3 is made up of 17 amino acids. Germline V gives CDR1 MDHEN, CDR2 SYDVKM. V lost 1 base and J lost 4; bases outside the gene matches: 9. This specimen belongs to a study of blood T cell repertoires in COVID-19. Whole-study context: In each case, the material was cDNA or gDNA derived from T cells, B-cell-depleted T cells, or PBMCs.

Across about two dozen US areas, participants ranged in age from 18 to 89 years. Exposed participants encountered a COVID-19 case during the 2 weeks preceding study entry. In the original processing: Scientists estimated how many nucleated cells there were by amplifying reference gene primers. Repertoires were generated with immunoSEQ multiplex PCR, while TCRdb's copy carries only in-frame clones and drops some. The V and J calls and clone size are taken from that table; D and trimming were inferred from the DNA. Among some 190,000 clones, 70% to 80% were seen once, and the ten largest hold approximately 15%.

V gene TRBV28 combines with J gene TRBJ1-3; 8 bases match TRBD1. This receptor was obtained from a man in his 60s who had been exposed to COVID-19. The sample comprised PBMCs or T cells enriched from blood (not recorded which). The CDR3 region has the DNA TGTGCCAGCAGTTTATCCCTAGGACAGGGTTCGGGAAACACCATATATTTT. The encoded protein is CASSLSLGQGSGNTIYF.